This TCR beta chain emerged from a study of blood T cell repertoires in COVID-19. In the study overall: Samples taken during acute and convalescent COVID-19 were collected in the United States, Italy and Spain.

Assay used: immunoSEQ multiplex PCR; TCRdb lists only in-frame clones, some missing. The sample records tens of thousands of clones, 80% to 85% being singletons. Sequenced: peripheral blood. This clonotype originated in a human donor in a cohort sampled during active COVID-19.

The DNA for the CDR3 is TGTGCCAGCAGCTTGTATGGACACCACTACGAGCAGTACTTC. It yields the protein CASSLYGHHYEQYF. This chain links TRBV5-5 with TRBJ2-7; D is possibly TRBD1 (5 bases). This CDR3 contains 14 residues. V was cut by 1 base and J by 3 bases, with 11 bases left in between. Germline CDR1 reads SGHKS; CDR2 reads YYEKEE (reference sequence).